The source of this T cell receptor (beta chain) is a study of T cells in Graves' hyperthyroidism and ophthalmopathy. The hyperthyroidism patients had all been newly diagnosed, and their disease duration was under 2 months. Their ages ranged from 18 to 65 years. Patients with uncontrolled infections, other autoimmune diseases, pregnancy or lactation were excluded. The source of the PBMCs was approximately 10 ml of fresh peripheral blood. This clonotype was detected only a few times. TCR beta CDR3 regions were amplified from RNA transcripts. HTBI primers drove first-round RT-PCR of the TCR CDR3. TCRdb used MiXCR to reprocess the multiplex PCR reads, holding one entry per CDR3 protein. The sample shows 300,000 to 350,000 distinct CDR3 sequences, approximately 15% of them seen only once. Germline V gene data show CDR1 as LNHNV and CDR2 as YYDKDF (reference sequence). V lost 1 base to trimming and J lost 2 bases, with 23 bases between them. This CDR3 is 19 amino acids long.

Sequencing used blood. V and J are TRBV15 and TRBJ1-1; D is perhaps TRBD1 (6 bases). This sequence was found in a woman aged 25-40 years with Graves' hyperthyroidism. Here the CDR3 reads CATSRAQWGPGTPNTEAFF. The CDR3 nucleotides read TGTGCCACCAGCAGAGCCCAGTGGGGACCAGGGACACCAAACACTGAAGCTTTCTTT.